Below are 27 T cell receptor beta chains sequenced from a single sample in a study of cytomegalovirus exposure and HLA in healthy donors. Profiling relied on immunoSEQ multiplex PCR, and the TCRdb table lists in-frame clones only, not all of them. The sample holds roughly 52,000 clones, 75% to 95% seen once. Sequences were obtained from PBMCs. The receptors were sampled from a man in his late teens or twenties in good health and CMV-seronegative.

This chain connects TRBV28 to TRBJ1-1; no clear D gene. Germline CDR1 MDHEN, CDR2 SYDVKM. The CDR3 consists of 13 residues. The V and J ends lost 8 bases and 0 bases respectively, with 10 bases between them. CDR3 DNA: TGTGCCAGCCAGACACCCTTGAACACTGAAGCTTTCTTT. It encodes CASQTPLNTEAFF.

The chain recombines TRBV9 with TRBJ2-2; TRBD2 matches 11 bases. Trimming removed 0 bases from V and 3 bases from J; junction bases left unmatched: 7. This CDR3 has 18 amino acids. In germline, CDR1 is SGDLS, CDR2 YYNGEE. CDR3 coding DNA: TGTGCCAGCAGCGTAGCTCTCCCACTAGCGGGAGACACCGGGGAGCTGTTTTTT. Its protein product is CASSVALPLAGDTGELFF. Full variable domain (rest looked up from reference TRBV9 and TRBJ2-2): DSGVTQTPKHLITATGQRVTLRCSPRSGDLSVYWYQQSLDQGLQFLIQYYNGEERAKGNILERFSAQQFPDLHSELNLSSLELGDSALYFCASSVALPLAGDTGELFFGEGSRLTVL.

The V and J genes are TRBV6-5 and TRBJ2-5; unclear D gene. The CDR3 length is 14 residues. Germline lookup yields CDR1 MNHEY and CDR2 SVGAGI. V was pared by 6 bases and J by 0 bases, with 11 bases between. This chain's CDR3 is CASSPTRYQETQYF. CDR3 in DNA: TGTGCCAGCAGCCCTACGAGGTACCAAGAGACCCAGTACTTC.

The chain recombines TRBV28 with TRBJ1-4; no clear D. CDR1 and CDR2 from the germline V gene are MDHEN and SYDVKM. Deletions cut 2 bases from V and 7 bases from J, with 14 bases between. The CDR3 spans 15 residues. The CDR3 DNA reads TGTGCCAGCAGTTTACGAACTGGTGTTGGTGAAAAACTGTTTTTT. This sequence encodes CASSLRTGVGEKLFF.

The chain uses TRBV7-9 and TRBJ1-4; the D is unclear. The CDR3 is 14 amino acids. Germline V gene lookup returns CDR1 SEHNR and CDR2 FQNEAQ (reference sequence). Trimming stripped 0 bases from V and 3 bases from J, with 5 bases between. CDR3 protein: CASSLAGANEKLFF. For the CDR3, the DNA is TGTGCCAGCAGCTTAGCCGGAGCTAATGAAAAACTGTTTTTT.

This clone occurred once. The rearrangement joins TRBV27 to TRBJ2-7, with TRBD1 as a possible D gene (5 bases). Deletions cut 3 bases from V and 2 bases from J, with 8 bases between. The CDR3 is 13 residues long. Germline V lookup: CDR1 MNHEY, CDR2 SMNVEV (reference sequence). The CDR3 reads CASSFARAYEQYF. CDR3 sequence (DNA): TGTGCCAGCAGTTTCGCCAGGGCCTACGAGCAGTACTTC.

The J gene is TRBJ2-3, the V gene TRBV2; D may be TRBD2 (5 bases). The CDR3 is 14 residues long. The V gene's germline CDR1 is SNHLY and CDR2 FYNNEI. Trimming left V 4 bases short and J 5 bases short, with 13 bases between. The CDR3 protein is CASSGGPGLDTQYF. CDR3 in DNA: TGTGCCAGCAGTGGAGGGCCGGGTTTAGATACGCAGTATTTT.

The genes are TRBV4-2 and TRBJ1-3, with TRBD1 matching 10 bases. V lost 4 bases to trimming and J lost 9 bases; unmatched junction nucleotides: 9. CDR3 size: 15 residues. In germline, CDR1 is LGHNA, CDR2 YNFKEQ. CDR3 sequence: CASSPSDRGPGTIYF. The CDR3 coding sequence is TGTGCCAGCAGCCCGTCCGACAGGGGGCCGGGCACCATATATTTT.

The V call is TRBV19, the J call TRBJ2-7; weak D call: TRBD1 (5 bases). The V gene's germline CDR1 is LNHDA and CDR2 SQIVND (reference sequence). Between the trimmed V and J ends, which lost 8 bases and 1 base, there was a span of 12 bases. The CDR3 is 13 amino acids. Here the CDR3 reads CASSTRQSYEQYF. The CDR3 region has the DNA TGTGCCAGTTCTACGCGACAGTCCTACGAGCAGTACTTC.

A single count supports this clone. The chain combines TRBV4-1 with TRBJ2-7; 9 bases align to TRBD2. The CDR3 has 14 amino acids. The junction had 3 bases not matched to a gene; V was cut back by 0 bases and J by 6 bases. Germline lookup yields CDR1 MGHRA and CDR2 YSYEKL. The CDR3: CASSQEGLALEQYF. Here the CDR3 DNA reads TGCGCCAGCAGCCAAGAGGGACTAGCACTCGAGCAGTACTTC.

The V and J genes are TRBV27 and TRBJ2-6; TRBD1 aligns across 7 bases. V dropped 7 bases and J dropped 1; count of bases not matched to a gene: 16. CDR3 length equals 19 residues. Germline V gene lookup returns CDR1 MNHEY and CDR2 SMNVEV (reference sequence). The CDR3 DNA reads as TGTGCCAGCAAACAACTGATTCGGACAGGTCCGTCTGGGGCCAACGTCCTGACTTTC. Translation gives CASKQLIRTGPSGANVLTF.

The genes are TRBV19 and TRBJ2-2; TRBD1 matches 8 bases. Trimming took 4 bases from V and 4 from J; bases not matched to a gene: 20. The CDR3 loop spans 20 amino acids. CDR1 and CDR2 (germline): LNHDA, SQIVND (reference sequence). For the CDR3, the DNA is TGTGCCAGTAGTAAGGGGGAACAGGGAACAAACACAGGGGGCACCGGGGAGCTGTTTTTT. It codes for CASSKGEQGTNTGGTGELFF.

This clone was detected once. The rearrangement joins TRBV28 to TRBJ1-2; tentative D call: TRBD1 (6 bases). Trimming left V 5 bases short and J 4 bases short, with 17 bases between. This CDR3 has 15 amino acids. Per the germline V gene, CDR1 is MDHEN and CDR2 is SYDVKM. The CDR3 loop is CASSPSKGGGYGYTF. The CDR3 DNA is TGTGCCAGCAGTCCCTCGAAGGGGGGGGGCTATGGCTACACCTTC.

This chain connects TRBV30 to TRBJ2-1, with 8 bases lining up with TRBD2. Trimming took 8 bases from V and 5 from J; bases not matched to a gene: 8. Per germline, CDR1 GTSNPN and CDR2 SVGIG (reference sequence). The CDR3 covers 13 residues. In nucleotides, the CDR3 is TGTGCCGGAAAACTAGCGGCAAACAATGAGCAGTTCTTC. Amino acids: CAGKLAANNEQFF.

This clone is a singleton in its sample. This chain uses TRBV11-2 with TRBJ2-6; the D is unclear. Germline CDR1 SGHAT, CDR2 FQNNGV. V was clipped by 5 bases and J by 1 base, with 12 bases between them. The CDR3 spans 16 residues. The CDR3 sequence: CASSPQPESGANVLTF. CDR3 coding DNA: TGTGCCAGCAGCCCACAGCCTGAGTCTGGGGCCAACGTCCTGACTTTC.

In DNA, the CDR3 is TGTGCCAGTAGCCGCTCCGGGACAGGGACCTACGAGCAGTACTTC. Translated: CASSRSGTGTYEQYF. This chain uses TRBV19 with TRBJ2-7; 9 bases are a match to TRBD1. In germline, CDR1 is LNHDA, CDR2 SQIVND (reference sequence). The CDR3 has 15 residues. Unmatched junction bases numbered 8, after V lost 6 bases and J lost 2 bases.

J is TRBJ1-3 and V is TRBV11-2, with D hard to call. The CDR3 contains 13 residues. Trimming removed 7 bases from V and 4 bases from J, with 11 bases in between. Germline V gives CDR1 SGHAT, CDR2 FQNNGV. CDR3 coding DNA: TGTGCCAGCAAGACCATTAGCGGAAACACCATATATTTT. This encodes CASKTISGNTIYF.

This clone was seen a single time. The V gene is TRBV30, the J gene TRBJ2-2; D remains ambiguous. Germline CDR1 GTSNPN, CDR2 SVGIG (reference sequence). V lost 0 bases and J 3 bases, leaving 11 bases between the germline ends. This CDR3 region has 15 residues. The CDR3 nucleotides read TGTGCCTGGAGTGTAAGAGTTTCGGACACCGGGGAGCTGTTTTTT. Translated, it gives CAWSVRVSDTGELFF.

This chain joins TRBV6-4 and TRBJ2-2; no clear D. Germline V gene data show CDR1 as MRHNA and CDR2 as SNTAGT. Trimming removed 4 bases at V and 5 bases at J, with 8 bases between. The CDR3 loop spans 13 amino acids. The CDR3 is CASSVGVTGELFF. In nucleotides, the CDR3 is TGTGCCAGCAGTGTGGGCGTGACCGGGGAGCTGTTTTTT.

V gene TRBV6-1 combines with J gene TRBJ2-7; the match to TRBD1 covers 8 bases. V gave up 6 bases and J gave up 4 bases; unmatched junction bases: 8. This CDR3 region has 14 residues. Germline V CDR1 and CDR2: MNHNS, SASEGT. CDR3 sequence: CASRFQGAGYEQYF. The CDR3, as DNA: TGTGCCAGCAGGTTTCAGGGGGCGGGGTACGAGCAGTACTTC.

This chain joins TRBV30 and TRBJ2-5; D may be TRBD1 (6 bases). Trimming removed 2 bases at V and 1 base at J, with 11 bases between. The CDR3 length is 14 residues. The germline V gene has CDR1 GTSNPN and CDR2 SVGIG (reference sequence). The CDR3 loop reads CAWSTQGFQETQYF. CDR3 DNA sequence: TGTGCCTGGAGTACACAGGGCTTCCAAGAGACCCAGTACTTC.

Here the CDR3 reads CASRQGAEQYF. In DNA, the CDR3 is TGTGCCAGCAGACAGGGGGCCGAGCAGTACTTC. The genes are TRBV2 and TRBJ2-7; 9 bases match TRBD1. V shed 6 bases, J shed 6 bases, and the junction held 0 bases outside the gene matches. The CDR3 covers 11 residues. Germline CDR1 is SNHLY and CDR2 is FYNNEI.

In DNA, the CDR3 is TGTGCCAGCAGTTGGACAGGCGCCTACGAGCAGTACTTC. This sequence encodes CASSWTGAYEQYF. This rearrangement joins TRBV27 to TRBJ2-7; 7 bases map to TRBD1. Germline V lookup: CDR1 MNHEY, CDR2 SMNVEV (reference sequence). The V and J ends lost 4 bases and 2 bases, in that order; junction bases with no gene match: 2. The length of the CDR3 is 13 residues.

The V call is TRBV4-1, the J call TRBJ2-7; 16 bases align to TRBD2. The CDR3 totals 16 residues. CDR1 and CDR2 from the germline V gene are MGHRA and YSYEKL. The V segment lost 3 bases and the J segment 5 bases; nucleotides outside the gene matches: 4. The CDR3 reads CASSQTGTSGRDEQYF. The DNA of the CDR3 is TGCGCCAGCAGCCAGACCGGGACTAGCGGGAGGGACGAGCAGTACTTC.

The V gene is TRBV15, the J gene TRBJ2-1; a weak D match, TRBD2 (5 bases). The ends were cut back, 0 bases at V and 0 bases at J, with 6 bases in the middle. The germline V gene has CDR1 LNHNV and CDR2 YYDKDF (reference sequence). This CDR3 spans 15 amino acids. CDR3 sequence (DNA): TGTGCCACCAGCAGAGAAGGGAGCTCCTACAATGAGCAGTTCTTC. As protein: CATSREGSSYNEQFF.

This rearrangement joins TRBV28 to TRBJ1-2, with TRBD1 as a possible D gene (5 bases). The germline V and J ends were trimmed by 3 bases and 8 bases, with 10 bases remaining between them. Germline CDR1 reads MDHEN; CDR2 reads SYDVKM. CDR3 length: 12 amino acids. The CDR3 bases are TGTGCCAGCAGTTTCGGGGGGGACGGCTACACCTTC. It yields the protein CASSFGGDGYTF.

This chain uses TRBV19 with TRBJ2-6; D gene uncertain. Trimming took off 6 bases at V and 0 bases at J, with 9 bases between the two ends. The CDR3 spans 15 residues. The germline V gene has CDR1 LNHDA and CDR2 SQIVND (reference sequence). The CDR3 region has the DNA TGTGCCAGTAGGCGGATGGACTCTGGGGCCAACGTCCTGACTTTC. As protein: CASRRMDSGANVLTF.